This T cell receptor (beta chain) came from a study of blood T cells in healthy people across ages (dated by TCRdb to about 2015). Turning to the overall study: In model experiments, roughly one uniquely barcoded TCR beta cDNA molecule per two T cells was captured by template switching. The study analyzed two additional independent replicas of 1 million unique cDNA reads from the same blood draw for two donors, one aged 18 to 29 and one aged 80 or older. Four age groups were formed from the donors: young (average approximately 15 years), middle-aged (less than 40), aged (62) and long-lived (about 75). To avoid experimental bias, donors of different ages were distributed randomly across sequencing lanes. Age-related changes in TCR beta repertoire diversity were measured in the study by deep sequencing normalized with unique cDNA molecular identifiers. What the study reported, not specific to this receptor: The long-lived group showed more naive CD4+ T cells, fewer expanded clones and increased TCR diversity than the aged group, suggesting age selection. Total diversity estimates from one million sequenced T cells were considered lower bounds and underestimates. The CMV infection status of donors was not known, potentially confounding age-related changes in expanded clonotypes. Because profiling used bulk unsorted PBMCs, naive and antigen-experienced compartments could not be compared conclusively. As age increased, observed TCR beta diversity per million T cells dropped in a roughly linear way, and a significant reduction was already evident by age 40. Observed TCR beta diversity correlated strongly with the percentage of naive T cells measured by flow cytometry.

The donors were a few dozen Caucasian individuals from Russia, aged roughly 6 to 100 years, who were systemically healthy. Ten milliliters of peripheral blood were drawn from each donor into EDTA-treated Vacutainer tubes. Ficoll-Paque density-gradient centrifugation was used to isolate PBMCs, with at least 6.5 million obtained per sample. Total RNA, at least 6 micrograms per sample, was extracted from PBMCs with Trizol reagent. For every donor, an aliquot of PBMCs went through flow cytometry to measure the percentages of naive CD45RAhigh/CD27high T cells. This clonotype was picked up many times. Its antigen is unknown. No base quality information exists; no much larger clone differs at one position. The method was 5' RACE. Reads for this sample came from an Illumina HiSeq 2500. A second PCR of about 7 to 12 cycles was run with a J-beta primer mix and a sample-barcoded 5' primer. Each TCR beta cDNA molecule received a unique molecular identifier from a template-switch 5' adaptor carrying 12 random nucleotides. At least 2.5 million CDR3-containing paired-end reads were obtained from each sample. All of the RNA was converted into first-strand cDNA using the Mint cDNA synthesis kit, with a TRBC-specific oligonucleotide serving as the primer. Following uracil-DNA glycosylase treatment, all cDNA underwent a first 18-cycle PCR with the universal primers M1SS and BC2_uni_R. For the original study's pipeline: Each sample was normalized by randomly selecting 1 million high-quality reads, each carrying a distinct molecular identifier. Reads sharing molecular identifiers were discarded rather than binned into consensus sequences. MiTCR, run with a Q25 quality threshold and the strictest error-elimination algorithm, handled CDR3 identification, clonotype clustering and error correction. A nonparametric unseen species model with Euler transformation was used to estimate a lower bound on total TCR beta diversity. TCRdb applied fastp at Q25 and MiXCR to the public reads, then kept only in-frame beta chains. Every CDR3 protein is listed once, alongside the most common genes and DNA of its rows. The V and J calls come from TCRdb's annotation, not from the publication. The sample table lists about 1.6 million distinct CDR3 sequences, around 35% of them with a count of one. Of the sample, around 11% falls within the top ten clones.

The clonotype was recovered from a woman in her 30s in good health. Specimen: blood.

The CDR3 region reads CASSLAGRNQETQYF. The nucleotides are TGTGCCAGCAGCTTGGCAGGACGCAACCAAGAGACCCAGTACTTC. The sequence is built from TRBV7-3 and TRBJ2-5; there is no confident call for the D gene. The germline V gene encodes CDR1 SGHTA and CDR2 FQGTGA. The germline ends are 11 bases apart after V is trimmed by 3 bases and J by 0 bases. The CDR3 holds 15 amino acids from the cysteine to the phenylalanine. Only the CDR3 part of the read is kept: 45 bases, read in frame from the first base.